The 15 T cell receptor beta chains given below trace back to one sample, sequenced in a study of identical twins. From the 5' RACE reads, TCRdb called clonotypes with MiXCR, one entry per CDR3 protein. The sample lists around 340,000 distinct CDR3 sequences; 9% to 10% were seen once. What was sequenced was naive T cells sorted from blood. These receptors were taken from a woman aged 45-59 years in good health.

The CDR3 is CASSGGREQGEVV. CDR3 sequence (DNA): TGTGCCAGCAGCGGCGGGCGGGAGCAAGGGGAGGTCGTC. This sequence joins TRBV5-6 and TRBJ2-7, with 7 positions matching TRBD2. From germline, CDR1 is SGHDT and CDR2 YYEEEE. This CDR3 spans 13 amino acids.

The CDR3 region is CASGPPGREDTQYF. The CDR3 nucleotides are TGCGCCAGCGGACCTCCGGGAAGGGAGGATACGCAGTATTTT. This rearrangement joins TRBV4-1 to TRBJ2-3; weak D call: TRBD2 (5 bases). Trimming removed 8 bases at V and 6 bases at J, with 18 bases between. The V gene's germline CDR1 is MGHRA and CDR2 YSYEKL. This CDR3 has 14 residues.

Written as DNA, the CDR3 is TGTGCCAGCAGCCCTTTAGCGGGAGGAGGCACAGATACGCAGTATTTT. The encoded protein is CASSPLAGGGTDTQYF. The chain couples TRBV5-6 to TRBJ2-3; 10 nucleotides align to TRBD2. From germline, CDR1 is SGHDT and CDR2 YYEEEE. CDR3 size: 16 residues. Trimming took 4 bases from V and 1 from J; bases not matched to a gene: 6.

This clonotype was observed a handful of times. V and J are TRBV20-1 and TRBJ2-1; D gene uncertain. The CDR3 spans 11 residues. Trimming stripped 2 bases from V and 5 bases from J, with 4 bases between. The V gene's germline CDR1 is DFQATT and CDR2 SNEGSKA (reference sequence). This CDR3 is CSARQDNEQFF. Here the CDR3 DNA reads TGCAGTGCTAGACAAGACAATGAGCAGTTCTTC.

This clonotype was observed a handful of times. This rearrangement joins TRBV27 to TRBJ1-1; tentative D call: TRBD1 (6 bases). Germline V gene sequence: CDR1 MNHEY, CDR2 SMNVEV (reference sequence). This CDR3 comprises 15 residues. Trimming shortened V by 7 bases and J by 1 base, and 16 bases separated the two germline ends. CDR3 sequence: CASILTGLKNTEAFF. Here the CDR3 DNA reads TGTGCCAGCATTCTAACAGGGTTAAAGAACACTGAAGCTTTCTTT.

Ten or more counts support this clonotype. The chain recombines TRBV4-1 with TRBJ2-5, with 9 bases fitting TRBD2. This CDR3 comprises 16 residues. V lost 0 bases to trimming and J lost 5 bases; unmatched junction nucleotides: 7. Germline V gene data show CDR1 as MGHRA and CDR2 as YSYEKL. The CDR3 nucleotides are TGCGCCAGCAGCCAAGATGGTAGCGGGAGTCTTGAGACCCAGTACTTC. Amino acids: CASSQDGSGSLETQYF.

The table lists this clonotype with many counts. The rearrangement joins TRBV4-1 to TRBJ2-5; tentatively, D is TRBD1 (7 bases). CDR1 is MGHRA, CDR2 YSYEKL, per germline. The V and J ends lost 4 bases and 3 bases respectively, with 15 bases between them. This CDR3 has 15 amino acids. CDR3 nucleotides: TGCGCCAGCAGCCTAGGAGGGGGCATCGAAGAGACCCAGTACTTC. Protein product: CASSLGGGIEETQYF.

The chain couples TRBV7-8 to TRBJ2-4; D might be TRBD1 (6 bases). V was cut by 1 base and J by 3 bases, with 10 bases left in between. The length of the CDR3 is 15 residues. CDR1 and CDR2 (germline): SGHVS, FQNEAQ. The CDR3 protein is CASSLDRVVKNIQYF. For the CDR3, the DNA is TGTGCCAGCAGCTTAGACAGGGTAGTCAAAAACATTCAGTACTTC.

J is TRBJ2-1 and V is TRBV24-1; the D gene is possibly TRBD1 (5 bases). Germline CDR1 KGHDR, CDR2 SFDVKD. The CDR3 sequence is 13 residues long. Trimming shortened V by 4 bases and J by 6 bases, and 9 bases separated the two germline ends. This chain's CDR3 is CATSELDSNEQFF. CDR3 DNA sequence: TGTGCCACCAGTGAACTCGACAGCAATGAGCAGTTCTTC.

The chain is built from TRBV6-2 or TRBV6-3 and TRBJ1-1; no reliable D call. In germline, CDR1 is MNHEY, CDR2 SVGEGT. This CDR3 spans 12 amino acids. V was trimmed by 0 bases and J by 10 bases, leaving 9 bases between them. As DNA, the CDR3 is TGTGCCAGCAGTTACTCGATATCTGGAGCTTTCTTT. Residues: CASSYSISGAFF.

The chain has TRBV6-5 and TRBJ2-5; 7 nucleotides align to TRBD1. The CDR3 spans 15 residues. In germline, CDR1 is MNHEY, CDR2 SVGAGI. V shed 2 bases and J 2 bases; nucleotides not matched to a gene: 5. Here the CDR3 reads CASSYGSGGQETQYF. DNA of the CDR3: TGTGCCAGCAGTTACGGCTCAGGGGGACAAGAGACCCAGTACTTC.

This clonotype was observed a few times. This chain joins TRBV6-2 or TRBV6-3 and TRBJ1-1; tentatively, D is TRBD1 (6 bases). The germline V gene encodes CDR1 MNHEY and CDR2 SVGEGT. Trimming took 5 bases from V and 1 from J, leaving 14 bases between them. This CDR3 has 15 residues. CDR3 DNA sequence: TGTGCCAGCAGTACGAGGATCAGGGGGAACACTGAAGCTTTCTTT. It specifies CASSTRIRGNTEAFF.

J is TRBJ2-5 and V is TRBV29-1; D is unresolved. This CDR3 spans 15 amino acids. Germline lookup yields CDR1 SQVTM and CDR2 ANQGSEA. With 3 bases removed from V and 2 bases from J, the gap between germline ends came to 16 bases. In nucleotides, the CDR3 is TGCAGCGTTGACCCAATCTATGGACGGCAAGAGACCCAGTACTTC. This encodes CSVDPIYGRQETQYF.

A word on this clonotype: At one of its ends the junction is not consistent with the germline gene, which may arise from a read error. The chain joins TRBV20-1 to TRBJ2-7; TRBD2 might be the D (5 bases). The CDR3 runs 18 residues. CDR1 is DFQATT, CDR2 SNEGSKA, per germline (reference sequence). CDR3 residues: CGARDLHPETGSSYEQYF. In DNA form, the CDR3 reads TGCGGTGCTAGAGATCTCCACCCCGAGACGGGGAGCTCCTACGAGCAGTACTTC.

This clonotype was picked up a small number of times. The chain links TRBV15 to TRBJ1-1, with 8 bases fitting TRBD1. J was trimmed by 1 base and V by 1 base; bases with no gene match: 5. Germline values: CDR1 LNHNV, CDR2 YYDKDF (reference sequence). This CDR3 spans 16 amino acids. The DNA for the CDR3 is TGTGCCACCAGCAGAGCTACCGGGACAGGGAACACTGAAGCTTTCTTT. It is translated as CATSRATGTGNTEAFF.